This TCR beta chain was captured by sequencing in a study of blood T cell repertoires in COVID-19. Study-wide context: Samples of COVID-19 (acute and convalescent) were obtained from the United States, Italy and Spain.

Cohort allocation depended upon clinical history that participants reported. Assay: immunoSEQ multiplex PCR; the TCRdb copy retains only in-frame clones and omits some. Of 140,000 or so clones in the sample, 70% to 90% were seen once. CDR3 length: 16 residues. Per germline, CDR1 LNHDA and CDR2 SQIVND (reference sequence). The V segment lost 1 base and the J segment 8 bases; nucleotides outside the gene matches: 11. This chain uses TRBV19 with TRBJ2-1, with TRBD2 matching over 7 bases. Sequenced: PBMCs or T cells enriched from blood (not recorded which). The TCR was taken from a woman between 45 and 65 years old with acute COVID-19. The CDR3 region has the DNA TGTGCCAGTAGTATAGGGCGGGAGTTTGTTGGGGATGAGCAGTTCTTC. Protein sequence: CASSIGREFVGDEQFF. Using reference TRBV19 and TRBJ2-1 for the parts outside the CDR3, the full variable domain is DGGITQSPKYLFRKEGQNVTLSCEQNLNHDAMYWYRQDPGQGLRLIYYSQIVNDFQKGDIAEGYSVSREKKESFPLTVTSAQKNPTAFYLCASSIGREFVGDEQFFGPGTRLTVL.